The 17 T cell receptor beta chains given below trace back to one sample, sequenced in a study of technical replicates of blood from a few donors (dated by TCRdb to the late 2010s). Library preparation used the immunoSEQ multiplex PCR assay. The clones in this table, taken by TCRdb from immuneACCESS, are in-frame only. Not every clone is retained; where verified, under half of the shortfall comes from an unresolved V gene, and the cause of the rest is unknown. The sample table records some 87,000 clones; about 96% of these occur just once. About 0.31% of the sample goes to the ten largest clones. Sequenced input: T cells isolated from PBMCs. The receptors were gathered from a human donor in good health.

The rearrangement links TRBV19 to TRBJ1-2, with 11 nucleotides matching TRBD1. With 4 bases clipped from V and 4 bases from J, the junction kept 5 bases outside the gene matches. This CDR3 has 15 amino acids. Germline lookup yields CDR1 LNHDA and CDR2 SQIVND (reference sequence). Written as DNA, the CDR3 is TGTGCCAGTAGTACCGGGACAGGGGGAAGCTATGGCTACACCTTC. Residues: CASSTGTGGSYGYTF. Looking up the rest from reference TRBV19 and TRBJ1-2 gives the full variable domain: DGGITQSPKYLFRKEGQNVTLSCEQNLNHDAMYWYRQDPGQGLRLIYYSQIVNDFQKGDIAEGYSVSREKKESFPLTVTSAQKNPTAFYLCASSTGTGGSYGYTFGSGTRLTVV.

The rearrangement joins TRBV18 to TRBJ2-7; 7 bases are shared with TRBD1. Germline CDR1 is KGHSH and CDR2 is LQKENI. The trim removed 6 bases at V and 2 bases at J, leaving 10 bases unmatched. CDR3 length: 15 residues. CDR3 loop: CASSLRQGRTYEQYF. Here the CDR3 DNA reads TGTGCCAGCTCCCTCCGACAGGGAAGGACCTACGAGCAGTACTTC.

The chain recombines TRBV11-2 with TRBJ2-2; D gene unclear. V gave up 5 bases and J gave up 1 base, with 14 bases separating them. This CDR3 is 16 amino acids long. Germline values: CDR1 SGHAT, CDR2 FQNNGV. The CDR3, as DNA: TGTGCCAGCAGCCGCGGCCCCCTTGAGAACACCGGGGAGCTGTTTTTT. Encoded protein: CASSRGPLENTGELFF.

The CDR3 DNA sequence: TGTGCCAGCAGCTCCGAGGGTGCAGGATACTACGAGCAGTACTTC. It encodes CASSSEGAGYYEQYF. The rearrangement links TRBV11-2 to TRBJ2-7, with D tentatively TRBD2 (5 bases). V lost 4 bases and J lost 3, with 16 bases in between. The CDR3 has 15 residues. CDR1 and CDR2 from the germline V gene are SGHAT and FQNNGV.

The gene calls are TRBV5-4 and TRBJ2-3; possibly TRBD2 for D (5 bases). Germline CDR1 and CDR2: SGHNT and YYREEE (reference sequence). Trimming removed 4 bases at V and 2 bases at J, with 5 bases between. The length of the CDR3 is 12 residues. CDR3 sequence reads: CASSDYTDTQYF. The CDR3, as DNA: TGTGCCAGCAGCGACTACACAGATACGCAGTATTTT.

CDR3 sequence reads: CASSTSGSSNEQYF. The CDR3 nucleotides read TGTGCCAGCAGCACTAGCGGGAGTTCCAACGAGCAGTACTTC. The rearrangement links TRBV18 to TRBJ2-7, with 11 bases that match TRBD2. The germline CDR1 and CDR2 sequences are KGHSH and LQKENI. The CDR3 is made up of 14 amino acids. V trimming: 8 bases; J trimming: 5 bases; junction bases outside the gene matches: 8.

This chain uses TRBV25-1 with TRBJ2-7; no definite D call. Per the germline V gene, CDR1 is MGHDK and CDR2 is SYGVNS. The CDR3 is 13 amino acids. The V end was cut by 5 bases, the J end by 3 bases, with 11 bases between. CDR3 in amino acids: CASSYYLSYEQYF. In nucleotides, the CDR3 is TGTGCCAGCAGTTATTATCTAAGCTACGAGCAGTACTTC.

This rearrangement joins TRBV11-2 to TRBJ1-3; D not resolved. The germline V gene encodes CDR1 SGHAT and CDR2 FQNNGV. V lost 6 bases, J lost 4 bases, and 4 bases lay in between. The CDR3 has 11 residues. The CDR3 region is CASSGGNTIYF. The CDR3, as DNA: TGTGCCAGCAGTGGCGGAAACACCATATATTTT.

The J gene is TRBJ1-5, the V gene TRBV29-1, with 11 bases fitting TRBD1. Germline trimming cut 4 bases from V and 7 bases from J; bases unmatched to any gene: 9. Germline loops: CDR1 SQVTM, CDR2 ANQGSEA. This CDR3 spans 15 amino acids. The CDR3 sequence: CSVGPGQGADQPQHF. CDR3 sequence (DNA): TGCAGCGTTGGGCCCGGACAGGGGGCCGACCAGCCCCAGCATTTT.

This chain connects TRBV7-2 to TRBJ2-5; D possibly corresponds to TRBD1 (5 bases). CDR1 is SGHTA and CDR2 is FQGNSA in the germline V gene. V was cut by 3 bases and J by 3 bases, with 11 bases left in between. The CDR3 loop spans 14 amino acids. The CDR3: CASSLGLVKETQYF. CDR3 coding DNA: TGTGCCAGCAGCTTGGGGCTAGTTAAAGAGACCCAGTACTTC. The full variable domain, in which reference TRBV7-2 and TRBJ2-5 provide the parts outside the CDR3, is GAGVSQSPSNKVTEKGKDVELRCDPISGHTALYWYRQSLGQGLEFLIYFQGNSAPDKSGLPSDRFSAERTGGSVSTLTIQRTQQEDSAVYLCASSLGLVKETQYFGPGTRLLVL.

This clone was picked up one time. The chain has TRBV30 and TRBJ2-3; TRBD2 matches at 10 bases. CDR3 length: 14 amino acids. Germline V gene data show CDR1 as GTSNPN and CDR2 as SVGIG (reference sequence). Losses at the gene ends were 1 base for V and 6 bases for J; bases not matched to a gene: 4. The CDR3, as DNA: TGTGCCTGGAGTGATCAGCGGGGGGGGGATACGCAGTATTTT. Translating gives CAWSDQRGGDTQYF. The complete variable domain, with remaining parts taken from reference TRBV30 and TRBJ2-3, reads SQTIHQWPATLVQPVGSPLSLECTVEGTSNPNLYWYRQAAGRGLQLLFYSVGIGQISSEVPQNLSASRPQDRQFILSSKKLLLSDSGFYLCAWSDQRGGDTQYFGPGTRLTVL.

Only one count was recorded for this clone. This chain joins TRBV28 and TRBJ1-4, with D perhaps TRBD1 (6 bases). Per the germline V gene, CDR1 is MDHEN and CDR2 is SYDVKM. The CDR3 runs 12 residues. V lost 7 bases and J lost 5, with 8 bases in between. The CDR3 DNA follows: TGTGCCAGCACACAGGGAAATGAAAAACTGTTTTTT. It specifies CASTQGNEKLFF.

The rearrangement uses TRBV28 and TRBJ1-2; possible D gene TRBD1, 6 bases. Trimming removed 3 bases at V and 6 bases at J, with 14 bases between. Germline values: CDR1 MDHEN, CDR2 SYDVKM. The CDR3 covers 14 residues. The CDR3 spells CASSFFQGRDGYTF. DNA of the CDR3: TGTGCCAGCAGTTTTTTCCAGGGGAGGGATGGCTACACCTTC.

The V and J genes are TRBV6-1 and TRBJ1-1; TRBD1 aligns across 7 bases. The germline CDR1 and CDR2 sequences are MNHNS and SASEGT. The CDR3 loop spans 13 amino acids. Trimming took 2 bases from V and 3 from J; bases not matched to a gene: 0. CDR3 protein: CASSETGDTEAFF. The CDR3 DNA is TGTGCCAGCAGTGAAACAGGGGACACTGAAGCTTTCTTT.

The chain couples TRBV19 to TRBJ2-3; perhaps TRBD1 as D (6 bases). Germline CDR1 and CDR2: LNHDA and SQIVND (reference sequence). The CDR3 sequence is 15 residues long. V lost 1 base to trimming and J lost 6 bases, with 14 bases between them. The CDR3 sequence: CASSIAQGREDTQYF. The CDR3 coding sequence is TGTGCCAGTAGTATAGCCCAGGGGAGAGAGGATACGCAGTATTTT. Variable domain in full (rest from reference TRBV19 and TRBJ2-3): DGGITQSPKYLFRKEGQNVTLSCEQNLNHDAMYWYRQDPGQGLRLIYYSQIVNDFQKGDIAEGYSVSREKKESFPLTVTSAQKNPTAFYLCASSIAQGREDTQYFGPGTRLTVL.

This clone showed up just once. This chain connects TRBV9 to TRBJ1-1, with 7 bases matching TRBD1. V shed 0 bases and J 4 bases; nucleotides not matched to a gene: 9. From germline, CDR1 is SGDLS and CDR2 YYNGEE. The CDR3 length is 16 residues. The CDR3 loop reads CASSVDTGAGGTEAFF. The CDR3 DNA follows: TGTGCCAGCAGCGTAGACACAGGGGCGGGTGGCACTGAAGCTTTCTTT.

J is TRBJ2-1 and V is TRBV7-6; 8 bases match TRBD2. Trimming removed 1 base from V and 4 bases from J; junction bases left unmatched: 3. The CDR3 is 15 amino acids. Germline loops: CDR1 SGHVS, CDR2 FNYEAQ. CDR3 DNA: TGTGCCAGCAGCTTAGGGCGCGGGGGGTACAATGAGCAGTTCTTC. Amino acid sequence: CASSLGRGGYNEQFF.